These 32 T cell receptor beta chains were sequenced from one sample in a study of blood T cell repertoires in COVID-19. Using immunoSEQ multiplex PCR, the repertoire was profiled, and TCRdb retains in-frame clones only, with some absent. The table includes roughly 110,000 clones, about four fifths detected once. Sequenced input: peripheral blood. Receptors were obtained from a man aged 70 or older with acute or convalescent COVID-19.

The rearrangement uses TRBV27 and TRBJ1-5; 8 bases agree with TRBD1. This CDR3 has 15 residues. V was pared by 6 bases and J by 6 bases, with 10 bases of the junction left unmatched. Germline V gene data show CDR1 as MNHEY and CDR2 as SMNVEV (reference sequence). CDR3 sequence: CASRTLTGGSQPQHF. In nucleotides, the CDR3 is TGTGCCAGCAGAACCCTTACAGGGGGTAGTCAGCCCCAGCATTTT.

V gene TRBV3-1 (or the pseudogene TRBV3-2) combines with J gene TRBJ2-2, with TRBD2 matching 8 bases. The germline V gene has CDR1 LGHDT and CDR2 YNNKEL (reference sequence). The CDR3 is made up of 17 amino acids. Trimming took 3 bases from V and 5 from J; bases not matched to a gene: 11. In DNA form, the CDR3 reads TGTGCCAGCAGCCATAACCCGGGGGGGCCAGGGACCGGGGAGCTGTTTTTT. Encoded protein: CASSHNPGGPGTGELFF.

The J gene is TRBJ1-4, the V gene TRBV2; 9 bases line up with TRBD1. The CDR3 has 15 amino acids. Germline trimming cut 4 bases from V and 7 bases from J; bases unmatched to any gene: 7. Germline CDR1 is SNHLY and CDR2 is FYNNEI. CDR3 sequence reads: CASSGATGGFEKLFF. CDR3 nucleotides: TGTGCCAGCAGTGGAGCGACAGGGGGATTTGAAAAACTGTTTTTT.

The rearrangement links TRBV18 to TRBJ2-5; a possible D gene is TRBD1 (6 bases). V was cut by 2 bases and J by 4 bases, with 11 bases left in between. Per the germline V gene, CDR1 is KGHSH and CDR2 is LQKENI. This CDR3 has 14 amino acids. This CDR3 is CASSPAGAGETQYF. The CDR3 nucleotides are TGTGCCAGCTCACCAGCAGGGGCGGGAGAGACCCAGTACTTC.

The chain has TRBV18 and TRBJ2-5; the D gene is possibly TRBD1 (6 bases). V was pared by 2 bases and J by 2 bases, with 9 bases between. CDR3 length equals 14 residues. Per the germline V gene, CDR1 is KGHSH and CDR2 is LQKENI. As DNA, the CDR3 is TGTGCCAGCTCACCAACAGGGTGGCAAGAGACCCAGTACTTC. As protein: CASSPTGWQETQYF.

The rearrangement uses TRBV10-3 and TRBJ2-2; no reliable D call. The CDR3 is made up of 13 amino acids. CDR1 ENHRY and CDR2 SYGVKD come from the germline V gene. V gave up 6 bases and J gave up 1 base, with 6 bases separating them. CDR3 region: CAISNKNTGELFF. The CDR3 bases are TGTGCCATCAGCAACAAGAACACCGGGGAGCTGTTTTTT.

The chain has TRBV11-2 and TRBJ2-4, with D possibly matching TRBD1 (5 bases). V was cut by 1 base and J by 1 base, with 11 bases left in between. Germline lookup yields CDR1 SGHAT and CDR2 FQNNGV. This CDR3 is 16 amino acids long. The DNA for the CDR3 is TGTGCCAGCAGCTTAGTAGGGGATGAGGCCAAAAACATTCAGTACTTC. It codes for CASSLVGDEAKNIQYF.

The genes are TRBV6-2 or TRBV6-3 and TRBJ1-5, with TRBD1 as a possible D gene (5 bases). The germline CDR1 and CDR2 sequences are MNHEY and SVGEGT. The CDR3 runs to 13 residues. V lost 2 bases and J 7 bases, leaving 9 bases between the germline ends. The chain's CDR3 is CASSYLGGQPQHF. As DNA, the CDR3 is TGTGCCAGCAGTTACCTCGGGGGGCAGCCCCAGCATTTT.

V gene TRBV11-3 combines with J gene TRBJ2-3; TRBD1 matches at 7 bases. Trimming cost V 2 bases and J 6 bases; bases outside gene matches: 5. The CDR3 is 14 amino acids. Germline V lookup: CDR1 SGHNT, CDR2 YENEEA. DNA of the CDR3: TGTGCCAGCAGCTTAAATAGGGGGCACGATACGCAGTATTTT. It codes for CASSLNRGHDTQYF.

The CDR3 coding sequence is TGTGCCAGCAGTGAAACGGCAGGGGACACTGAAGCTTTCTTT. Its translation: CASSETAGDTEAFF. The rearrangement links TRBV6-1 to TRBJ1-1, with a possible D match to TRBD1 (6 bases). Trimming removed 2 bases from V and 3 bases from J, with 10 bases in between. The germline V gene encodes CDR1 MNHNS and CDR2 SASEGT. The CDR3 covers 14 residues.

The chain carries TRBV27 and TRBJ1-6, with 8 positions matching TRBD1. CDR3 length equals 17 residues. V lost 5 bases and J lost 9; bases outside the gene matches: 15. CDR1 and CDR2 from the germline V gene are MNHEY and SMNVEV (reference sequence). CDR3 residues: CASSVRAPGGGGSPLHF. DNA for the CDR3: TGTGCCAGCAGTGTTCGCGCCCCAGGGGGCGGGGGTTCACCCCTCCACTTT.

CDR3 region: CASSYSTGVGEAFF. CDR3 coding DNA: TGTGCCAGCAGTTACTCGACCGGGGTGGGTGAAGCTTTCTTT. The chain carries TRBV6-5 and TRBJ1-1; no clear D. Trimming removed 0 bases from V and 7 bases from J, with 12 bases in between. This CDR3 region has 14 residues. CDR1 and CDR2 (germline): MNHEY, SVGAGI.

CDR3: CASSVRDRGTAYEQYF. The CDR3 DNA is TGTGCCAGCAGCGTCAGAGACAGGGGAACCGCCTACGAGCAGTACTTC. The chain joins TRBV9 to TRBJ2-7; TRBD1 matches 8 bases. The CDR3 extends over 16 amino acids. CDR1 SGDLS and CDR2 YYNGEE come from the germline V gene. V gave up 2 bases and J gave up 2 bases; unmatched junction bases: 9.

The genes are TRBV2 and TRBJ1-5, with unresolved D. Looked up from germline, CDR1 is SNHLY and CDR2 is FYNNEI. V was clipped by 3 bases and J by 3 bases, with 6 bases between them. This CDR3 has 13 amino acids. The CDR3 nucleotides read TGTGCCAGCAGTGACAGGATCAATCAGCCCCAGCATTTT. This sequence encodes CASSDRINQPQHF.

This clone was recorded once. The chain employs TRBV5-1 and TRBJ2-5; 9 bases fit TRBD1. CDR3 size: 14 residues. V was clipped by 4 bases and J by 5 bases; unmatched bases: 6. CDR1 SGHRS and CDR2 YFSETQ come from the germline V gene. Written as DNA, the CDR3 is TGCGCCAGCAGCCTACAGGGGGCGGGGGAGACCCAGTACTTC. It yields the protein CASSLQGAGETQYF.

This chain connects TRBV5-1 to TRBJ1-1; the match to TRBD1 covers 9 bases. CDR3 length: 16 amino acids. V lost 3 bases and J lost 1; bases outside the gene matches: 7. CDR1 and CDR2 (germline): SGHRS, YFSETQ. CDR3 in amino acids: CASSWRQGVQNTEAFF. Written as DNA, the CDR3 is TGCGCCAGCAGCTGGAGACAGGGGGTTCAGAACACTGAAGCTTTCTTT.

As for this clone: One end of the junction fails to match germline, which may point to a read error. This CDR3 is CASSQEAGSSNNSPLHF. The CDR3 nucleotides are TGCGCCAGCAGCCAAGAGGCAGGGTCCTCCAATAATTCACCCCTCCACTTT. The chain carries TRBV4-1 and TRBJ1-6; D may be TRBD1 (5 bases). Per germline, CDR1 MGHRA and CDR2 YSYEKL. This CDR3 has 17 residues.

The V gene is TRBV7-8, the J gene TRBJ1-2; unclear D gene. The CDR3 sequence is 16 residues long. Trimming shortened V by 5 bases and J by 5 bases, and 21 bases separated the two germline ends. The germline CDR1 and CDR2 sequences are SGHVS and FQNEAQ. The CDR3 DNA reads TGTGCCAGCAGCATGCTCCCGGGTCGGGGTTCTTATGGCTACACCTTC. Its translation: CASSMLPGRGSYGYTF.

This chain joins TRBV18 and TRBJ2-1; 9 bases map to TRBD1. Germline CDR1 reads KGHSH; CDR2 reads LQKENI. The ends lost 0 bases at V and 8 bases at J; junction bases unmatched: 8. The CDR3 has 16 amino acids. CDR3 bases: TGTGCCAGCTCACCACCTACCGGGACAGGGCGCCATGAGCAGTTCTTC. This encodes CASSPPTGTGRHEQFF.

This clone was found once. J is TRBJ2-1 and V is TRBV7-3; 9 bases align to TRBD2. The CDR3 covers 16 residues. Germline CDR1 reads SGHTA; CDR2 reads FQGTGA. V shed 4 bases and J 6 bases; nucleotides not matched to a gene: 10. CDR3 amino acids: CASSSKTSGKTNEQFF. The CDR3 DNA reads TGTGCCAGCAGCTCAAAGACTAGCGGCAAAACCAATGAGCAGTTCTTC. The whole variable domain, filled in from reference TRBV7-3 and TRBJ2-1, reads GAGVSQTPSNKVTEKGKYVELRCDPISGHTALYWYRQSLGQGPEFLIYFQGTGAADDSGLPNDRFFAVRPEGSVSTLKIQRTERGDSAVYLCASSSKTSGKTNEQFFGPGTRLTVL.

The V gene is TRBV9, the J gene TRBJ2-3; a weak D match, TRBD1 (5 bases). The CDR3 has 15 amino acids. In germline, CDR1 is SGDLS, CDR2 YYNGEE. Trimming stripped 0 bases from V and 4 bases from J, with 12 bases between. The CDR3 nucleotides read TGTGCCAGCAGCGTAGGGACGGCAGGGCCAGATACGCAGTATTTT. Encoded protein: CASSVGTAGPDTQYF.

CDR3 sequence: CASSLGGALSSYNSPLHF. Here the CDR3 DNA reads TGTGCCAGCAGTTTAGGGGGGGCATTGAGCTCCTATAATTCACCCCTCCACTTT. The chain combines TRBV27 with TRBJ1-6, with D perhaps TRBD1 (6 bases). Germline values: CDR1 MNHEY, CDR2 SMNVEV (reference sequence). The CDR3 consists of 18 residues. V lost 2 bases to trimming and J lost 0 bases, with 14 bases between them.

The chain links TRBV18 to TRBJ2-7; unclear D gene. The CDR3 loop spans 13 amino acids. V shed 2 bases and J shed 5 bases, with 10 bases lying between them. CDR1 KGHSH and CDR2 LQKENI come from the germline V gene. CDR3 residues: CASSPGQSNEQYF. Here the CDR3 DNA reads TGTGCCAGCTCACCAGGCCAGTCCAACGAGCAGTACTTC.

This rearrangement joins TRBV19 to TRBJ1-5; D possibly corresponds to TRBD1 (5 bases). This CDR3 spans 14 amino acids. Between the trimmed V and J ends, which lost 5 bases and 4 bases, there was a span of 12 bases. The germline CDR1 and CDR2 sequences are LNHDA and SQIVND (reference sequence). The CDR3, as DNA: TGTGCCAGTAGTTCTTTCGGGGGGAATCAGCCCCAGCATTTT. This gives the protein CASSSFGGNQPQHF.

The rearrangement joins TRBV9 to TRBJ1-1; possibly TRBD1 for D (5 bases). CDR1 is SGDLS and CDR2 is YYNGEE in the germline V gene. This CDR3 spans 13 amino acids. V was trimmed by 3 bases and J by 0 bases, leaving 6 bases between them. The CDR3, as DNA: TGTGCCAGCAGCGAGGGGATGAACACTGAAGCTTTCTTT. This gives the protein CASSEGMNTEAFF.

The chain uses TRBV6-5 and TRBJ1-4, with 7 nucleotides matching TRBD1. Trimming removed 7 bases from V and 3 bases from J; junction bases left unmatched: 5. CDR3 length: 14 amino acids. Germline CDR1 and CDR2: MNHEY and SVGAGI. This chain's CDR3 is CASTPGQSNEKLFF. CDR3 nucleotide sequence: TGTGCCAGCACTCCGGGACAGTCTAATGAAAAACTGTTTTTT.

The chain combines TRBV19 with TRBJ2-7, with D possibly being TRBD1 (5 bases). V was cut by 5 bases and J by 6 bases, with 14 bases left in between. The germline V gene encodes CDR1 LNHDA and CDR2 SQIVND (reference sequence). The CDR3 contains 13 residues. The CDR3 is CASSPGWSSEQYF. The CDR3 nucleotides are TGTGCCAGTAGTCCAGGGTGGTCGAGCGAGCAGTACTTC.

This clone came up a few times. The chain has TRBV12-5 and TRBJ2-5, with D maybe TRBD1 (6 bases). Trimming pared 4 bases from V and 5 bases from J, leaving 8 bases between. There are 12 residues in the CDR3. Looked up from germline, CDR1 is LGHNT and CDR2 is FRNRAP. The CDR3 loop reads CASGYREETQYF. The CDR3 nucleotides are TGTGCTAGTGGTTACAGGGAGGAGACCCAGTACTTC.

The gene calls are TRBV7-2 and TRBJ2-1; 9 nucleotides agree with TRBD1. V gave up 1 base and J gave up 13 bases; unmatched junction bases: 2. Germline V lookup: CDR1 SGHTA, CDR2 FQGNSA. The CDR3 has 12 amino acids. The CDR3 bases are TGTGCCAGCAGCTTAGGGGACAGGGAACAGTTCTTC. Translated, it gives CASSLGDREQFF.

This chain uses TRBV6-1 with TRBJ1-3; D is unclear. From germline, CDR1 is MNHNS and CDR2 SASEGT. V lost 0 bases to trimming and J lost 2 bases, with 8 bases between them. There are 15 residues in the CDR3. The DNA of the CDR3 is TGTGCCAGCAGTGAAGCATCCCGAGCTGGAAACACCATATATTTT. Translation: CASSEASRAGNTIYF.

This rearrangement joins TRBV4-1 to TRBJ1-2, with D possibly matching TRBD1 (6 bases). The CDR3 extends over 14 amino acids. Germline CDR1 MGHRA, CDR2 YSYEKL. Trimming stripped 0 bases from V and 4 bases from J, with 9 bases between. CDR3 nucleotide sequence: TGCGCCAGCAGCCAAGATCAGGGGACCTATGGCTACACCTTC. The encoded protein is CASSQDQGTYGYTF.

The chain links TRBV7-8 to TRBJ2-2, with a weak D call TRBD2 (7 bases). The CDR3 has 16 amino acids. Per germline, CDR1 SGHVS and CDR2 FQNEAQ. Trimming cost V 2 bases and J 4 bases, with 14 bases left between them. CDR3 region: CASSLRRGAGTGELFF. DNA for the CDR3: TGTGCCAGCAGCTTAAGACGGGGGGCCGGCACCGGGGAGCTGTTTTTT.